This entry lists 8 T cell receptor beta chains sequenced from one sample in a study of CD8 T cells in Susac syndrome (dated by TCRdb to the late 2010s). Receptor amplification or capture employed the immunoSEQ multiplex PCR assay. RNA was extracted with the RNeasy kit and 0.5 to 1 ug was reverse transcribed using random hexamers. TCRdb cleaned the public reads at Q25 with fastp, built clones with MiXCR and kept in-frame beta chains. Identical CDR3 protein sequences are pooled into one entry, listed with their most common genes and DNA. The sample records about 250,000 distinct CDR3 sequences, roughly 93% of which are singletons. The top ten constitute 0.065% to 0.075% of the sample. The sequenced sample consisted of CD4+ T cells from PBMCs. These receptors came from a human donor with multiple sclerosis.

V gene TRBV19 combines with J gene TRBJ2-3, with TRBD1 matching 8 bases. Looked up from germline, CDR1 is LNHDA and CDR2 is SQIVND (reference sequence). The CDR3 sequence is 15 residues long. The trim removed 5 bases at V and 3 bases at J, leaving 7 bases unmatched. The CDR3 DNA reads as TGTGCCAGTAGTCCCCGGGACAGGCTTACAGATACGCAGTATTTT. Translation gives CASSPRDRLTDTQYF.

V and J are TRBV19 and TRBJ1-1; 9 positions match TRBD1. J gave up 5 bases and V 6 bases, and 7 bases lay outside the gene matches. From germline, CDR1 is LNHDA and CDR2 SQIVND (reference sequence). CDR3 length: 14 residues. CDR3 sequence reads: CASSRTGGGTEAFF. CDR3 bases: TGTGCCAGTAGCAGAACAGGGGGCGGGACTGAAGCTTTCTTT. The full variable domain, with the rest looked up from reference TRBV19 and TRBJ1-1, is DGGITQSPKYLFRKEGQNVTLSCEQNLNHDAMYWYRQDPGQGLRLIYYSQIVNDFQKGDIAEGYSVSREKKESFPLTVTSAQKNPTAFYLCASSRTGGGTEAFFGQGTRLTVV.

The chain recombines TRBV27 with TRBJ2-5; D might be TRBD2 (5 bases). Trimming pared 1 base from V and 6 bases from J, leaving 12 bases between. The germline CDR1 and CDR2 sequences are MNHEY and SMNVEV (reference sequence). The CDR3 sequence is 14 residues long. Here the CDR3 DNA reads TGTGCCAGCAGTTTATTGAGGGAAGGGCAGACCCAGTACTTC. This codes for CASSLLREGQTQYF.

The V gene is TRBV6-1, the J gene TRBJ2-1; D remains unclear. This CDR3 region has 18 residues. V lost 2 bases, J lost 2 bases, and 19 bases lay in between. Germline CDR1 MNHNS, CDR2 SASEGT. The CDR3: CASSEPPGRLLAYNEQFF. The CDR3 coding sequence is TGTGCCAGCAGTGAACCGCCTGGGCGCCTATTAGCCTACAATGAGCAGTTCTTC.

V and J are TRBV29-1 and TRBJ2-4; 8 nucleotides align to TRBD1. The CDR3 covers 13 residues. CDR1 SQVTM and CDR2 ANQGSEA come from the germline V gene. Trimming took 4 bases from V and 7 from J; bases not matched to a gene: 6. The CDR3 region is CSVAPRQGNIQYF. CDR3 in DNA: TGCAGCGTTGCCCCCCGACAGGGGAACATTCAGTACTTC.

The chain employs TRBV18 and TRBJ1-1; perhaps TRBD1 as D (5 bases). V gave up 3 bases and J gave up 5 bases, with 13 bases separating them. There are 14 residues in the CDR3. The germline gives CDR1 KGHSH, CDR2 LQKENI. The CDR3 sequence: CASSPGAPITEAFF. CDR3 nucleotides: TGTGCCAGCTCACCCGGGGCCCCGATAACTGAAGCTTTCTTT.

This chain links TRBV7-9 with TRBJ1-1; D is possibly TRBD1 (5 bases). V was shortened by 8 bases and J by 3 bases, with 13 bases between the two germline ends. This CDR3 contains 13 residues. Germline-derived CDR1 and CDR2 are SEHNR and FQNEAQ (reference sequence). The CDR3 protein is CASLTGSYTEAFF. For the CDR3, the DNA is TGTGCCAGCCTAACAGGATCCTACACTGAAGCTTTCTTT.

The CDR3 loop reads CASSQVQTNTGELFF. CDR3 sequence (DNA): TGCGCCAGCAGCCAAGTGCAGACGAACACCGGGGAGCTGTTTTTT. The chain joins TRBV4-1 to TRBJ2-2, with D unclear. Germline V gene data show CDR1 as MGHRA and CDR2 as YSYEKL. V lost 1 base, J lost 0 bases, and 6 bases lay in between. This CDR3 has 15 amino acids.